These 11 T cell receptor delta chains share one sample of origin, sequenced in a study of gamma-delta T cells after stem cell transplantation. TCRdb fed the RT-PCR reads to CATT. This sample carries about 1,700 delta-chain clones, about 2% of them seen once, and the ten largest clones take around 49%. Source material: gamma-delta T cells. The receptor set was obtained from a human donor. It is not recorded whose cells these are; they may come from a transplant donor.

To note about this clone: TCRdb has a much larger clone's protein, which differs at residue 14 from the translation of this DNA, likely because of a read error; what is shown is the protein translated from the DNA. The CDR3 region is CACDPLLGDRGADRLIF. The CDR3 DNA sequence: TGTGCCTGTGACCCTCTACTGGGGGATCGTGGCGCCGATAGACTCATCTTT. The chain carries TRDV2 and TRDJ1; 10 positions match TRDD3. The CDR3 length is 17 residues. CDR1 and CDR2 (germline): GEAIGNYY, EKD.

By share, this clone counts as large (0.1 to 1%). Distinct nucleotide sequences in the sample also encode this CDR3. Here the CDR3 DNA reads TGTGCCTGTGACGCTATGGGGGATTTTGGGTCAGATAAACTCATCTTT. Translated: CACDAMGDFGSDKLIF. The J gene is TRDJ1, the V gene TRDV2, with TRDD3 matching 8 bases. The V segment lost 3 bases and the J segment 5 bases; nucleotides outside the gene matches: 13. Germline CDR1 GEAIGNYY, CDR2 EKD. The CDR3 has 16 residues.

This clone was counted a few times. A single base is all that separates this from a far larger clone, so a read error is likely. The J gene is TRDJ1, the V gene TRDV2, with 12 bases matching TRDD3. The CDR3 covers 22 residues. Per germline, CDR1 GEAIGNYY and CDR2 EKD. The V and J ends lost 3 bases and 1 base, in that order; junction bases with no gene match: 23. CDR3 in DNA: TGTGCCTGTGACCTAAGTTCTTCCGCTCTACTGGGGGATACAAGGGGCACCGATAAACTCATCTTT. This gives the protein CACDLSSSALLGDTRGTDKLIF.

Notes on this clone: A far larger clone is just one base off, so this is likely a read error. The same CDR3 can be traced to other DNA sequences in this sample. The chain has TRDV2 and TRDJ1, with D unclear. Germline assignment: CDR1 GEAIGNYY and CDR2 EKD. This CDR3 contains 14 residues. Deletions cut 0 bases from V and 5 bases from J, with 12 bases between. This CDR3 reads CACDTVAKTDKLIF. CDR3 nucleotide sequence: TGTGCCTGTGACACCGTTGCAAAGACTGATAAACTCATCTTT.

Comments on this clone: This sequence is one base from a far larger clone and is likely a read error. Other DNA sequences in this sample translate to the same CDR3. This chain uses TRDV2 with TRDJ1, with TRDD3 matching over 10 bases. The CDR3 loop spans 17 amino acids. With 4 bases clipped from V and 3 bases from J, the junction kept 13 bases outside the gene matches. CDR1 and CDR2 from the germline V gene are GEAIGNYY and EKD. CDR3 residues: CACDPLLGDRGADKLIF. The CDR3 DNA is TGTGCCTGTGATCCTCTACTGGGGGATCGTGGCGCCGATAAACTCATCTTT.

This clone was detected a few times. The chain uses TRDV2 and TRDJ1; 8 bases fit TRDD3. V lost 1 base, J lost 0 bases, and 6 bases stayed unmatched. CDR3 length: 16 amino acids. From germline, CDR1 is GEAIGNYY and CDR2 EKD. CDR3 coding DNA: TGTGCCTGTGACACGCTGCTGGGGGAGGACACCGATAAACTCATCTTT. This encodes CACDTLLGEDTDKLIF.

This clone was seen only a few times. This likely stems from a read error, as it lies one base from a far larger clone. Other DNA sequences in the same sample also yield this CDR3. This chain joins TRDV2 and TRDJ1; no firm D call. Germline CDR1 reads GEAIGNYY; CDR2 reads EKD. V was cut by 0 bases and J by 3 bases, with 13 bases left in between. The CDR3 is 15 amino acids. This CDR3 is CACDTVGDSSDKLIF. The CDR3 DNA is TGTGCCTGTGACACCGTAGGAGACTCCTCCGATAAACTCATCTTT.

This clone has only a few counts. The protein recorded in TCRdb matches a much larger clone and deviates from this DNA's translation at residue 7, suggesting a read error; the protein here is obtained by translating the DNA. V and J are TRDV2 and TRDJ1; D perhaps matches TRDD3 (6 bases). Trimming removed 1 base at V and 0 bases at J, with 20 bases between. Germline V gene sequence: CDR1 GEAIGNYY, CDR2 EKD. The CDR3 extends over 18 amino acids. The CDR3 DNA is TGTGCCTGTGACACGCTGGAGGATACCACACTGTACACCGATAAACTCATCTTT. Its protein product is CACDTLEDTTLYTDKLIF.

This clone came up a few times. For this DNA, TCRdb reports the protein of a much larger clone, which diverges at residue 16, most likely from a read error; the protein presented here is translated directly from the DNA. The rearrangement links TRDV2 to TRDJ1; 9 bases are a match to TRDD3. Germline V lookup: CDR1 GEAIGNYY, CDR2 EKD. This CDR3 has 19 residues. CDR3 loop: CACDTVGLGDALGTDRLIF. CDR3 DNA sequence: TGTGCCTGTGACACCGTCGGTCTGGGGGATGCACTTGGCACCGATAGACTCATCTTT.

This clone has a handful of counts. The chain combines TRDV2 with TRDJ1; 9 nucleotides align to TRDD3. The CDR3 is 14 amino acids. V lost 3 bases and J lost 7; bases outside the gene matches: 8. Germline CDR1 is GEAIGNYY and CDR2 is EKD. This CDR3 is CACDFLGDRGKLIF. CDR3 nucleotide sequence: TGTGCCTGTGACTTTCTGGGGGATCGAGGTAAACTCATCTTT.

This chain links TRDV2 with TRDJ1; 8 bases match TRDD3. This CDR3 contains 17 residues. V shed 0 bases and J 1 base; nucleotides not matched to a gene: 9. Germline CDR1 and CDR2: GEAIGNYY and EKD. For the CDR3, the DNA is TGTGCCTGTGACACCCTGCCTGGGGGACACTTCACCGATAAACTCATCTTT. Its protein product is CACDTLPGGHFTDKLIF.